The rows below give T cell receptor beta chains drawn from one sample of a study of blood T cell repertoires in COVID-19. Assay used: immunoSEQ multiplex PCR; TCRdb lists only in-frame clones, some missing. The table shows roughly 63,000 clones, with 74% occurring only once. The sequencing input was peripheral blood. Receptor source: a woman over 75 with acute or convalescent COVID-19. Both conserved end residues are part of each CDR3. D genes are given only for firm matches. Rows may omit the clone size; those that give it use once, few, many or a size class.

TRBJ2-4 TRBV6-2/TRBV6-3 . . TGTGCCAGCAGTTACCCGGGGAGGCTAGCCAAAAACATTCAGTACTTC CASSYPGRLAKNIQYF
TRBJ1-6 TRBV5-4 . . TGTGCCAGCAGCCCGGACAGAGACTCCTATAATTCACCCCTCCACTTT CASSPDRDSYNSPLHF
TRBJ2-6 TRBV7-9 . few TGTGCCAGCAGCTCCTCTGGCGGGGCTGGGGCCAACGTCCTGACTTTC CASSSSGGAGANVLTF
TRBJ1-1 TRBV7-9 TRBD1 . TGTGCCAGCAGCTCTTCTTGGGGGACAGGCGCTTTCTTT CASSSSWGTGAFF
TRBJ2-3 TRBV21-1 . . TGTGCCAGCAGCCCATGGGACAGGGGGCCAGCGGGAGGGCGGGCAGATACGCAGTATTTT CASSPWDRGPAGGRADTQYF
TRBJ2-1 TRBV5-1 . . TGCGCCAGCAGCTTGGCCCCGGGGTTCGCTGAGCAGTTCTTC CASSLAPGFAEQFF
TRBJ2-5 TRBV11-3 . . TGTGCCAGCACCGAGGGAGAGCGGTTGGGCGGGACCCAGTACTTC CASTEGERLGGTQYF
TRBJ1-4 TRBV4-1 TRBD1 . TGCGCCAGCAGCCAGGACGGGACAGGGGGCGAAAAACTGTTTTTT CASSQDGTGGEKLFF
TRBJ1-5 TRBV28 . . TGTGCCAGCAGTTTATTGGCAGGGGTTCAGCCCCAGCATTTT CASSLLAGVQPQHF
TRBJ2-7 TRBV4-1 TRBD2 . TGCGCCAGCAGCCAAGAGACTAGCGGGAGAGTTGGCTACGAGCAGTACTTC CASSQETSGRVGYEQYF
TRBJ1-6 TRBV15 TRBD1 . TGTGCCACCAGGGCGGGACAGGGAGGGTCACCCCTCCACTTT CATRAGQGGSPLHF
TRBJ2-2 TRBV6-2/TRBV6-3 . once TGTGCCAGCAGTTTCCCGGTGACGAACACCGGGGAGCTGTTTTTT CASSFPVTNTGELFF
TRBJ1-5 TRBV28 TRBD1 . TGTGCCAGCAGTGTTCCCGGGACAGGGTTTCAGCCCCAGCATTTT CASSVPGTGFQPQHF
TRBJ2-7 TRBV7-2 TRBD1 . TGTGCCAGCAGCTTAGCAACAGGGGCTACCTACGAGCAGTACTTC CASSLATGATYEQYF
TRBJ1-1 TRBV9 . . TGTGCCAGCAGCGTCCTAGGCACTGAAGCTTTCTTT CASSVLGTEAFF
TRBJ2-3 TRBV7-3 . . TGTGCCAGCAGTTTAGCGGCTAGCACAGATACGCAGTATTTT CASSLAASTDTQYF
TRBJ1-1 TRBV19 . . TGTGCCAGTAGTATATCTACAGGAACTGAAGCTTTCTTT CASSISTGTEAFF
TRBJ1-6 TRBV19 . . TGTGCCAGTAGCCGAACCGGGGAGCCACCCCTCCACTTT CASSRTGEPPLHF
TRBJ2-2 TRBV7-2 TRBD2 . TGTGCCAGCAGCTTACACCGGTGGGAGGGGACCGGGGAGCTGTTTTTT CASSLHRWEGTGELFF
TRBJ2-5 TRBV20-1 TRBD2 . TGCAGTGCTAGTAGGGGGCTAGCGGGGAACCAAGAGACCCAGTACTTC CSASRGLAGNQETQYF
TRBJ2-3 TRBV2 . . TGTGCCACAAACCGGGATACGCAGTATTTT CATNRDTQYF
TRBJ1-2 TRBV5-8 TRBD1 few TGTGCCAGCAGCATTGGACAGGGGAACCTCTATGGCTACACCTTC CASSIGQGNLYGYTF
TRBJ2-1 TRBV5-1 TRBD2 . TGCGCCAGCATACCGGGACTAGCGGACACCAATGAGCAGTTCTTC CASIPGLADTNEQFF
TRBJ2-1 TRBV3-1/TRBV3-2 TRBD2 . TGTGCCAGCAGCCAAGAACGGACTAGCGCTGAGCAGTTCTTC CASSQERTSAEQFF
TRBJ1-3 TRBV28 . . TGTGCCTCAGGGGTGGCTGGAAACACCATATATTTT CASGVAGNTIYF
TRBJ2-1 TRBV5-1 . . TGCGCCAGCAGCTCCGCCGGTGGCTACAATGAGCAGTTCTTC CASSSAGGYNEQFF
TRBJ1-6 TRBV4-3 . . TGCGCCAGCAGCCAAGAACAGGGTTGGAATTCACCCCTCCACTTT CASSQEQGWNSPLHF
TRBJ1-2 TRBV6-5 TRBD1 . TGTGCCAGCAGTCGACAGGGGGGGGAGGGCTACACCTTC CASSRQGGEGYTF
TRBJ1-3 TRBV7-8 . few TGTGCCAGCAGCCGAGTCCCCTTAGGAAACACCATATATTTT CASSRVPLGNTIYF
TRBJ2-1 TRBV6-5 . . TGTGCCAGCAGTTACTCATACTCAGGGTCCCATGAGCAGTTCTTC CASSYSYSGSHEQFF
TRBJ1-1 TRBV28 TRBD1 . TGTGCCACCACAGGGGGCGCAGGGAACACTGAAGCTTTCTTT CATTGGAGNTEAFF
TRBJ2-5 TRBV7-2 TRBD1 . TGTGCCAGCAGCTCGACAGGGGGGCAAGAGACCCAGTACTTC CASSSTGGQETQYF
TRBJ1-3 TRBV7-2 . . TGTGCCAGCAGCCGGGACACACGCTCTGGAAACACCATATATTTT CASSRDTRSGNTIYF
TRBJ2-1 TRBV11-2 TRBD2 . TGTGCCAGCAGCTCCGTCCCGGGACTAGCGGGAGGGCCGAAGGAGCAGTTCTTC CASSSVPGLAGGPKEQFF
TRBJ1-5 TRBV3-1/TRBV3-2 . . TGTGCCAGCAGCCGCCAGGGTGGCAATCAGCCCCAGCATTTT CASSRQGGNQPQHF
TRBJ2-2 TRBV6-5 TRBD1 once TGTGCCACCATTAAGGACAGGTTAAACACCGGGGAGCTGTTTTTT CATIKDRLNTGELFF
TRBJ2-3 TRBV4-1 . . TGCGCCAGCAGCCAAGGGAGCCCGGGACAAAGCACAGATACGCAGTATTTT CASSQGSPGQSTDTQYF
TRBJ2-3 TRBV6-6 . . TGTGCCAGCAGTCTAGGGAGTACCTTCACAGATACGCAGTATTTT CASSLGSTFTDTQYF
TRBJ2-5 TRBV7-2 . . TGTGCCAGCAGCTCTTTAATGAGGGTGGGGGCGACCCAGTACTTC CASSSLMRVGATQYF
TRBJ2-1 TRBV14 . . TGTGCCAGCAGCCAATCGACGGGAGTTGGTGAGCAGTTCTTC CASSQSTGVGEQFF
TRBJ1-6 TRBV5-6 TRBD1 few TGTGCCAGCAGCCGAAGACAGGGGAATTCACCCCTCCACTTT CASSRRQGNSPLHF
TRBJ1-1 TRBV7-2 . many TGTGCCAGCAGCCATACAGGGACTGAAGCTTTCTTT CASSHTGTEAFF